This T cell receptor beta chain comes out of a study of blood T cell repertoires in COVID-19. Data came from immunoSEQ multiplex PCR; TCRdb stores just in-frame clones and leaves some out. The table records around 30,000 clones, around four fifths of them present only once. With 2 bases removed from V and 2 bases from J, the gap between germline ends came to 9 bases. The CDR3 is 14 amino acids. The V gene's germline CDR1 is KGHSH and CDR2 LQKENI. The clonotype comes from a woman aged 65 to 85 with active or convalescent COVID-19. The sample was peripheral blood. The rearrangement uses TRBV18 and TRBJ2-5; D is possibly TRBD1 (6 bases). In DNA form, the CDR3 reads TGTGCCAGCTCACCAATACAGGGTCAAGAGACCCAGTACTTC. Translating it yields CASSPIQGQETQYF.